What follows are 24 T cell receptor beta chains derived from one specimen sequenced in a study of blood T cell repertoires in COVID-19. Method: immunoSEQ multiplex PCR; TCRdb's copy keeps in-frame clones and lacks some. In the table there are under 550,000 clones, about 90% of which are singletons. What was sequenced was peripheral blood. These receptors came from a man in his late teens or twenties with COVID-19, enrolled during active disease.

The chain employs TRBV27 and TRBJ2-5; 9 bases match TRBD1. Germline V CDR1 and CDR2: MNHEY, SMNVEV (reference sequence). J was trimmed by 5 bases and V by 5 bases; bases with no gene match: 6. This CDR3 region has 14 residues. CDR3 loop: CASSRDREIETQYF. For the CDR3, the DNA is TGTGCCAGCAGTCGGGACAGGGAAATCGAGACCCAGTACTTC.

The chain joins TRBV10-3 to TRBJ2-5; 7 nucleotides match TRBD2. The V gene's germline CDR1 is ENHRY and CDR2 SYGVKD. This CDR3 is built from 14 residues. V was clipped by 8 bases and J by 6 bases; unmatched bases: 12. CDR3 in DNA: TGTGCCATCGGCTTGGCGGGGGAAACGCAGACCCAGTACTTC. Protein product: CAIGLAGETQTQYF.

The rearrangement joins TRBV6-5 to TRBJ2-7; 7 nucleotides agree with TRBD1. The CDR3 is 14 amino acids. V gave up 6 bases and J gave up 2 bases; unmatched junction bases: 7. Germline V gives CDR1 MNHEY, CDR2 SVGAGI. CDR3 loop: CASRGTAFTYEQYF. CDR3 in DNA: TGTGCCAGCAGGGGGACAGCTTTCACCTACGAGCAGTACTTC.

The CDR3 DNA is TGTGCCAGCAGCCACCTCCTGGCCGCGACTTCCTACAATGAGCAGTTCTTC. Protein: CASSHLLAATSYNEQFF. V usage is TRBV3-1 (or the pseudogene TRBV3-2) and J usage is TRBJ2-1; D is unresolved. Germline V gene data show CDR1 as LGHDT and CDR2 as YNNKEL (reference sequence). The V gene lost 3 bases and the J gene lost 1 base, with 16 bases spanning the gap. This CDR3 is built from 17 residues.

This clone was recorded only once. The chain joins TRBV2 to TRBJ2-3, with unresolved D. CDR1 and CDR2 from the germline V gene are SNHLY and FYNNEI. The CDR3 totals 14 residues. Trimming removed 3 bases at V and 0 bases at J, with 7 bases between. The CDR3 nucleotides are TGTGCCAGCAGTGACAGTTCTAGCACAGATACGCAGTATTTT. It codes for CASSDSSSTDTQYF.

J is TRBJ1-5 and V is TRBV6-5, with D perhaps TRBD1 (6 bases). The length of the CDR3 is 13 residues. In germline, CDR1 is MNHEY, CDR2 SVGAGI. V lost 6 bases to trimming and J lost 6 bases, with 12 bases between them. The CDR3 DNA sequence: TGTGCCAGCAGCCTCACAGGGACTCAGCCCCAGCATTTT. This codes for CASSLTGTQPQHF.

The chain combines TRBV10-2 with TRBJ2-7; 9 positions agree with TRBD1. The CDR3 covers 15 residues. Looked up from germline, CDR1 is WSHSY and CDR2 is SAAADI. V was clipped by 3 bases and J by 5 bases; unmatched bases: 8. For the CDR3, the DNA is TGCGCCAGCAGTGATACGGGACAGGGCCTCAACGAGCAGTACTTC. It is translated as CASSDTGQGLNEQYF.

The chain employs TRBV7-9 and TRBJ1-4, with D perhaps TRBD1 (5 bases). The CDR3 extends over 15 amino acids. CDR1 is SEHNR and CDR2 is FQNEAQ in the germline V gene (reference sequence). The ends were cut back, 4 bases at V and 4 bases at J, with 13 bases in the middle. CDR3 DNA: TGTGCCAGCAGCTCGAAGGACAACAGTAATGAAAAACTGTTTTTT. Translated: CASSSKDNSNEKLFF.

V gene TRBV5-4 combines with J gene TRBJ1-6; D not resolved. Trimming cost V 5 bases and J 0 bases, with 9 bases left between them. The germline V gene encodes CDR1 SGHNT and CDR2 YYREEE (reference sequence). The CDR3 length is 15 residues. CDR3 DNA: TGTGCCAGCAGAAGGAGTGGCTCCTATAATTCACCCCTCCACTTT. Its protein product is CASRRSGSYNSPLHF.

Comment on this clone: A read error may account for a junction end that differs from germline. This chain uses TRBV11-3 with TRBJ2-7, with TRBD1 matching over 9 bases. Germline CDR1 is SGHNT and CDR2 is YENEEA. The CDR3 sequence is 16 residues long. The CDR3 region is CASRRSIGTGNYEQYF. As DNA, the CDR3 is TGTGCTAGCAGAAGGTCAATTGGGACAGGGAATTACGAGCAGTACTTC.

This chain's CDR3 is CASSQLSGREETQYF. CDR3 nucleotides: TGTGCCAGCAGCCAACTTAGCGGGAGGGAAGAGACCCAGTACTTC. The rearrangement uses TRBV14 and TRBJ2-5, with TRBD2 matching over 11 bases. With V trimmed by 2 bases and J by 3 bases, 2 bases remained unmatched. This CDR3 region has 15 residues. Germline lookup yields CDR1 SGHDN and CDR2 FVKESK.

V and J are TRBV4-1 and TRBJ2-1; 13 positions agree with TRBD2. The CDR3 runs 18 residues. CDR1 is MGHRA, CDR2 YSYEKL, per germline. V lost 0 bases to trimming and J lost 10 bases; unmatched junction nucleotides: 12. CDR3 protein: CASSQDLRGTSGNREQFF. The CDR3, as DNA: TGCGCCAGCAGCCAAGATCTGAGAGGGACTAGCGGGAACCGCGAGCAGTTCTTC.

This clone was recorded once. This rearrangement joins TRBV10-1 to TRBJ1-1, with 9 nucleotides matching TRBD1. The length of the CDR3 is 15 residues. V was clipped by 4 bases and J by 7 bases; unmatched bases: 10. Germline V gene sequence: CDR1 WNHNN, CDR2 SYGVQD (reference sequence). The CDR3, as DNA: TGCGCCAGCAGTGCCAGGCATGGGACAGGGAGTGAAGCTTTCTTT. This translates into CASSARHGTGSEAFF.

The chain joins TRBV7-9 to TRBJ1-2; 7 bases match TRBD1. Germline values: CDR1 SEHNR, CDR2 FQNEAQ (reference sequence). The CDR3 covers 14 residues. The V gene end was trimmed by 1 base and the J gene end by 8 bases; junction bases not matched to a gene: 7. The CDR3 sequence is CASSLEGGSGGYTF. DNA for the CDR3: TGTGCCAGCAGCTTAGAAGGGGGCTCGGGCGGCTACACCTTC. Full variable domain (outside the CDR3, taken from reference TRBV7-9 and TRBJ1-2): DTGVSQNPRHKITKRGQNVTFRCDPISEHNRLYWYRQTLGQGPEFLTYFQNEAQLEKSRLLSDRFSAERPKGSFSTLEIQRTEQGDSAMYLCASSLEGGSGGYTFGSGTRLTVV.

The chain uses TRBV5-1 and TRBJ1-1; 9 bases are a match to TRBD1. Germline V gene sequence: CDR1 SGHRS, CDR2 YFSETQ. CDR3 length: 15 amino acids. V was clipped by 3 bases and J by 5 bases; unmatched bases: 8. This CDR3 is CASSSIHRGQTEAFF. In DNA, the CDR3 is TGCGCCAGCAGCTCTATCCACAGGGGGCAGACTGAAGCTTTCTTT.

J is TRBJ2-5 and V is TRBV2; no reliable D call. Germline V gives CDR1 SNHLY, CDR2 FYNNEI. The CDR3 is 11 amino acids. The V and J ends lost 11 bases and 2 bases respectively, with 9 bases between them. The CDR3 DNA sequence: TGTGCCCCAGGCAATCAAGAGACCCAGTACTTC. Protein sequence: CAPGNQETQYF.

The gene calls are TRBV11-3 and TRBJ2-2; possibly TRBD2 for D (5 bases). Trimming removed 5 bases from V and 2 bases from J, with 9 bases in between. The CDR3 extends over 14 amino acids. CDR1 is SGHNT and CDR2 is YENEEA in the germline V gene. In nucleotides, the CDR3 is TGTGCCAGCAGCCCTGACTATAACACCGGGGAGCTGTTTTTT. Residues: CASSPDYNTGELFF.

V gene TRBV3-1 (or the pseudogene TRBV3-2) combines with J gene TRBJ1-6; D unclear. Germline assignment: CDR1 LGHDT and CDR2 YNNKEL (reference sequence). The CDR3 sequence is 15 residues long. The germline V and J ends were trimmed by 4 bases and 0 bases, with 7 bases remaining between them. The CDR3 reads CASSPDLSYNSPLHF. The CDR3, as DNA: TGTGCCAGCAGCCCAGACCTCTCCTATAATTCACCCCTCCACTTT.

This clone was seen a single time. The chain combines TRBV15 with TRBJ2-1; D call uncertain. The ends were cut back, 3 bases at V and 9 bases at J, with 18 bases in the middle. The CDR3 runs 15 residues. CDR1 and CDR2 from the germline V gene are LNHNV and YYDKDF (reference sequence). CDR3: CATSSPTALVGEQFF. Written as DNA, the CDR3 is TGTGCCACCAGCAGTCCTACAGCCCTCGTCGGTGAGCAGTTCTTC.

The chain is built from TRBV7-8 and TRBJ1-4, with D possibly being TRBD1 (5 bases). V lost 4 bases, J lost 7 bases, and 16 bases lay in between. The CDR3 is made up of 15 amino acids. CDR1 and CDR2 (germline): SGHVS, FQNEAQ. DNA for the CDR3: TGTGCCAGCAGCTCCATAGGGGCGGCTCCTGAAAAACTGTTTTTT. This sequence encodes CASSSIGAAPEKLFF.

This CDR3 is CATSDPLGGRGSESTDTQYF. The CDR3, as DNA: TGTGCCACCAGTGATCCCCTGGGCGGGAGGGGTTCCGAAAGCACAGATACGCAGTATTTT. This rearrangement joins TRBV24-1 to TRBJ2-3; 9 bases match TRBD2. V gave up 3 bases and J gave up 0 bases; unmatched junction bases: 15. Germline V gives CDR1 KGHDR, CDR2 SFDVKD. The CDR3 contains 20 residues.

This chain uses TRBV10-3 with TRBJ2-5, with unresolved D. Trimming took 4 bases from V and 5 from J, leaving 11 bases between them. Looked up from germline, CDR1 is ENHRY and CDR2 is SYGVKD. The CDR3 has 13 amino acids. Written as DNA, the CDR3 is TGTGCCATCAGTGCTAGTAATGTGGAGACCCAGTACTTC. This sequence encodes CAISASNVETQYF.

The chain has TRBV4-1 and TRBJ1-5; 11 nucleotides line up with TRBD1. The germline V gene has CDR1 MGHRA and CDR2 YSYEKL. With V trimmed by 1 base and J by 11 bases, 13 bases remained unmatched. CDR3 length: 17 amino acids. CDR3 bases: TGCGCCAGCAGCCAAGCCGGGACAGGGGGGACTTTTAGGGCCCAGCATTTT. Its protein is CASSQAGTGGTFRAQHF.

The V call is TRBV7-2, the J call TRBJ2-7; D remains unclear. The CDR3 contains 14 residues. CDR1 and CDR2 from the germline V gene are SGHTA and FQGNSA. The V end lost 5 bases, the J end lost 0 bases, and 11 bases lay between the germline ends. The CDR3: CASSPPGSSYEQYF. Here the CDR3 DNA reads TGTGCCAGCAGCCCCCCCGGGTCCTCCTACGAGCAGTACTTC.